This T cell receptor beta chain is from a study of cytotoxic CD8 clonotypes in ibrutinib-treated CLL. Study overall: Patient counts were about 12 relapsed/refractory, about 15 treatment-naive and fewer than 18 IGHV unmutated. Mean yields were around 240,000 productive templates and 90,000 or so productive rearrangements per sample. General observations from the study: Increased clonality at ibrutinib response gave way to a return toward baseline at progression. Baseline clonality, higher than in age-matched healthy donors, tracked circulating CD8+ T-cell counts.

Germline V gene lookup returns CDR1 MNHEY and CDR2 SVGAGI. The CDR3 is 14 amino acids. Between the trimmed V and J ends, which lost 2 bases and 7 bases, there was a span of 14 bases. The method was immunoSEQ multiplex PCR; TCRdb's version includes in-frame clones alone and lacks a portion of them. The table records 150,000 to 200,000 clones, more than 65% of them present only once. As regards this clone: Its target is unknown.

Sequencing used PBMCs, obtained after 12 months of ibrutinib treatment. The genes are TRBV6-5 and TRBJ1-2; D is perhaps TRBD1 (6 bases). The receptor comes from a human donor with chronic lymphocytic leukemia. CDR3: CASSYPEDRGGYTF. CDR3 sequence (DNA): TGTGCCAGCAGTTACCCTGAGGACAGAGGTGGCTACACCTTC.